The 9 T cell receptor beta chains below were found in one sample sequenced in a study of blood T cells in healthy people across ages. A second PCR of roughly 7 to 11 cycles used a sample-barcoded 5' primer and a J-beta primer mix. TCRdb reprocessed the 5' RACE reads via MiXCR and lists one record per CDR3 protein. Among fewer than 1,000,000 distinct CDR3 sequences listed, under 45% were seen once. The sequenced sample was blood. The receptor source for this set is a man in his sixties in good health.

The chain uses TRBV7-2 and TRBJ1-2; weak D call: TRBD1 (5 bases). V was trimmed by 0 bases and J by 1 base, leaving 12 bases between them. Germline CDR1 is SGHTA and CDR2 is FQGNSA. The CDR3 is made up of 16 amino acids. The CDR3 DNA is TGTGCCAGCAGCTTAGCCGGGGGGGTGTTTAACTATGGCTACACCTTC. Its translation: CASSLAGGVFNYGYTF.

This clonotype was observed a few times. V gene TRBV9 combines with J gene TRBJ2-5; perhaps D is TRBD1 or TRBD2 (5 bases each). V gave up 3 bases and J gave up 1 base, with 16 bases separating them. From germline, CDR1 is SGDLS and CDR2 YYNGEE. The CDR3 extends over 16 amino acids. The CDR3 DNA sequence: TGTGCCAGCAGCGGCGGGCAGAGGGACCCCCAAGAGACCCAGTACTTC. Translation: CASSGGQRDPQETQYF.

In regard to this clonotype: At one boundary the junction diverges from the germline segment, which might be a read error. The rearrangement joins TRBV28 to TRBJ1-5, with 7 positions matching TRBD1. Looked up from germline, CDR1 is MDHEN and CDR2 is SYDVKM. The CDR3 spans 15 residues. This CDR3 reads CASSSDREEGQPQHF. The CDR3, as DNA: TGTGCTAGCAGCTCCGACAGGGAGGAGGGTCAGCCCCAGCATTTT.

This chain connects TRBV6-2 or TRBV6-3 to TRBJ2-5; tentatively, D is TRBD1 (6 bases). Trimming stripped 7 bases from V and 1 base from J, with 16 bases between. CDR1 and CDR2 (germline): MNHEY, SVGEGT. The CDR3 covers 15 residues. In DNA form, the CDR3 reads TGTGCCAGCACCCCCAGGGGTTCGGTCCAAGAGACCCAGTACTTC. Translation: CASTPRGSVQETQYF.

The J gene is TRBJ1-6, the V gene TRBV7-2; no reliable D call. Germline V gene sequence: CDR1 SGHTA, CDR2 FQGNSA. This CDR3 contains 13 residues. Trimming pared 10 bases from V and 9 bases from J, leaving 16 bases between. In DNA, the CDR3 is TGTGCCACCGGCGGGTTTTTCGGTTCACCCCTCCACTTT. It translates to CATGGFFGSPLHF.

J is TRBJ2-5 and V is TRBV6-6; the match to TRBD2 covers 11 bases. Germline V lookup: CDR1 MNHNY, CDR2 SVGAGI (reference sequence). The CDR3 covers 17 residues. After removal of 6 bases from V and 3 bases from J, the junction contained 12 bases not matched to a gene. In DNA form, the CDR3 reads TGTGCCAGCAGGCGCCCGGGACTAGCGGACCAAGAAGAGACCCAGTACTTC. This encodes CASRRPGLADQEETQYF.

This clonotype came up a few times. This chain connects TRBV12-3 or TRBV12-4 to TRBJ2-1, with 8 bases fitting TRBD1. CDR3 length: 16 amino acids. Unmatched junction bases numbered 15, after V lost 5 bases and J lost 9 bases. The CDR3 DNA is TGTGCCAGCAGTCCCCGGGGCAGGGGGCGCGATGGTGAGCAGTTCTTC. It encodes CASSPRGRGRDGEQFF.

This clonotype has only a few counts. The chain has TRBV11-2 and TRBJ2-7; TRBD2 agrees at 13 bases. CDR3 length: 15 amino acids. J lost 1 base, V lost 5 bases, and 2 bases had no gene match. CDR1 is SGHAT and CDR2 is FQNNGV in the germline V gene. This CDR3 reads CASSELAGGSYEQYF. The CDR3 DNA is TGTGCCAGCAGCGAACTAGCGGGGGGGTCCTACGAGCAGTACTTC.

The V gene is TRBV5-6, the J gene TRBJ2-7; D gene uncertain. Trimming shortened V by 7 bases and J by 2 bases, and 16 bases separated the two germline ends. This CDR3 has 14 amino acids. Germline loops: CDR1 SGHDT, CDR2 YYEEEE. Here the CDR3 DNA reads TGTGCCAGCTCTTATGGCATACCTACCTACGAGCAGTACTTC. Residues: CASSYGIPTYEQYF. Combining the CDR3 with reference TRBV5-6 and TRBJ2-7 gives the whole variable domain DAGVTQSPTHLIKTRGQQVTLRCSPKSGHDTVSWYQQALGQGPQFIFQYYEEEERQRGNFPDRFSGHQFPNYSSELNVNALLLGDSALYLCASSYGIPTYEQYFGPGTRLTVT.